This is a list of T cell receptor beta chains from one sample in a study of coeliac disease. The repertoire was sequenced with immunoSEQ multiplex PCR; TCRdb's copy has only in-frame clones and lacks some. The data contain approximately 4,400 clones, 64% of them singletons. The sequencing sample was made of lymphocytes from the gut lamina propria. Source of these receptors: a woman aged 25 to 39 without celiac disease. Both conserved end residues are part of each CDR3. D genes are given only for firm matches. Expanded clones get a size class; other rows say once, few or many, or leave the size out.

V	J	size	D	DNA	CDR3
TRBV6-5	TRBJ2-1	-	TRBD2	TGTGCCACGCGGGGGGACGATGAGCAGTTCTTC	CATRGDDEQFF
TRBV27	TRBJ1-1	-	TRBD1	TGTGCCAGCAGTTTAGGACAGGAGACTGAAGCTTTCTTT	CASSLGQETEAFF
TRBV11-1	TRBJ2-7	-	TRBD2	TGTGCCAGCAGCCCCCGGCTTAGCGGGGCTAACTCCTACGAGCAGTACTTC	CASSPRLSGANSYEQYF
TRBV28	TRBJ1-6	-	-	TGTGCCAGCAGGCGGACAGCATATAATTCACCCCTCCACTTT	CASRRTAYNSPLHF
TRBV7-2	TRBJ2-5	-	-	TGTGCCAGCAGCTTATCTCTAGCAACCCTTGGGGAGACCCAGTACTTC	CASSLSLATLGETQYF
TRBV15	TRBJ1-5	-	TRBD1	TGTGCCACCAGGGTCGGGACAGGGGCGCTTGTGGGGAGCAATCAGCCCCAGCATTTT	CATRVGTGALVGSNQPQHF
TRBV7-8	TRBJ1-2	-	-	TGTGCCAGCAGCTTGGGCAGGGAATCCTATGGCTACACCTTC	CASSLGRESYGYTF
TRBV28	TRBJ1-4	-	TRBD1	TGTGCCAGCAGCACGTTAATGGGACAGCCAACTAATGAAAAACTGTTTTTT	CASSTLMGQPTNEKLFF
TRBV7-2	TRBJ1-5	-	-	TGTGCCAGCAGCACCAGGGGCAATCAGCCCCAGCATTTT	CASSTRGNQPQHF
TRBV6-5	TRBJ1-2	-	-	TGTGCCAGCAGAATCGGAACAGGGATCTATGGCTACACCTTC	CASRIGTGIYGYTF
TRBV7-2	TRBJ1-3	-	-	TGTGCCAGCAGGGGGGGTCCTGGAAACACCATATATTTT	CASRGGPGNTIYF
TRBV2	TRBJ2-7	once	-	TGTGCCAGCAGTGAAGAATTCGGCGACTCCCCAGATCGCTACGAGCAGTACTTC	CASSEEFGDSPDRYEQYF
TRBV5-1	TRBJ2-3	-	-	TGCGCCAGCAGCTTGGATTTCGGGGATACGCAGTATTTT	CASSLDFGDTQYF
TRBV19	TRBJ2-1	-	-	TGTGCCAGTAGGGGAATCGACAGGTCCAATGAGCAGTTCTTC	CASRGIDRSNEQFF
TRBV5-1	TRBJ2-7	once	TRBD2	TGCGCCAGCAGCTTGGGATCGGGAGGGGGGGACGAGCAGTACTTC	CASSLGSGGGDEQYF